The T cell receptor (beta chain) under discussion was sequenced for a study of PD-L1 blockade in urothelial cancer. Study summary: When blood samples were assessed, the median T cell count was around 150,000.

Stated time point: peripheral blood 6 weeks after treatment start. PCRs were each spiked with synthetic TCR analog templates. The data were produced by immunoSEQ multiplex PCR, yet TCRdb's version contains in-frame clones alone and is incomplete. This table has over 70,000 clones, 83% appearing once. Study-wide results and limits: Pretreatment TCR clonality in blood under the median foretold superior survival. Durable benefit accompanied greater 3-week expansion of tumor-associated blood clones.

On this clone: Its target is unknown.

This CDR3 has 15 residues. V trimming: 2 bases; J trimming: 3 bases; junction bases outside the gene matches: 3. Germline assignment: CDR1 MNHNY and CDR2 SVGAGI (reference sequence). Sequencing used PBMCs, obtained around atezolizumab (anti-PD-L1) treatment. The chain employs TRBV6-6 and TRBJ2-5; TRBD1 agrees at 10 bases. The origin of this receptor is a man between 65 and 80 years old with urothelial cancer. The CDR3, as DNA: TGTGCCAGCAGTTACCTCGGGACAGGGGAAGAGACCCAGTACTTC. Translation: CASSYLGTGEETQYF.